This T cell receptor beta chain was profiled in a study of molecular identifiers for immune sequencing clone quantification. Findings and caveats of the study: In naive cells, clones above 20 RNA copies held under 1% of molecules, whereas in effector cells they held over 98%. Jurkat TCR RNA from one cell was spiked into approximately 930,000 naive cells, and it was reportedly detectable there.

The CDR3 loop spans 13 amino acids. The germline V gene encodes CDR1 MNHEY and CDR2 SVGAGI. This clonotype showed up many times. Its antigen is undetermined. Mismatch with germline at one junction end may stem from a read error. TCRdb reprocessed the PCR reads via MiXCR and lists one record per CDR3 protein. The data show 490,000 or so distinct CDR3 sequences, around 23% seen once. This sequence joins TRBV6-5 and TRBJ2-7; TRBD2 agrees at 10 bases. Material for sequencing was naive CD8+ T cells from blood, with Jurkat cell RNA spiked in. Subset in this sample: FACS-sorted CD8+CD4-CCR7+CD45RA+ naive T cells. The TCR originated in a human donor in good health. Some libraries in this study had Jurkat cell RNA spiked in. The CDR3 sequence: CASSLAGPYGQYF. As DNA, the CDR3 is TGTGCCAGCTCACTAGCGGGACCTTACGGGCAGTACTTC.